These 26 T cell receptor beta chains were sequenced from one sample in a study of T cells in Graves' hyperthyroidism and ophthalmopathy. Amplification of TCR beta CDR3 regions used RNA as the template. Carried out on the TCR CDR3, a first-round RT-PCR used the HTBI primer set. TCRdb independently ran MiXCR on the multiplex PCR reads; one entry per CDR3 protein. The repertoire holds about 300,000 distinct CDR3 sequences, with about 25% as singletons. Input material: blood. Source of these receptors: a man aged 35-49 years with Graves' hyperthyroidism that later progressed to Graves' ophthalmopathy.

This clonotype has a count of ten or more. V gene TRBV10-1 combines with J gene TRBJ1-3; the D gene is possibly TRBD1 (5 bases). Germline V lookup: CDR1 WNHNN, CDR2 SYGVQD (reference sequence). The germline V and J ends were trimmed by 2 bases and 0 bases, with 8 bases remaining between them. There are 15 residues in the CDR3. The CDR3 protein is CASSEDSYSGNTIYF. DNA for the CDR3: TGCGCCAGCAGTGAGGACAGCTACTCTGGAAACACCATATATTTT.

The chain couples TRBV27 to TRBJ2-7, with D possibly being TRBD2 (6 bases). Trimming stripped 2 bases from V and 2 bases from J, with 10 bases between. Germline CDR1 and CDR2: MNHEY and SMNVEV (reference sequence). The CDR3 length is 14 residues. The CDR3 here is CASSLGRGAYEQYF. CDR3 nucleotides: TGTGCCAGCAGTTTAGGGCGGGGAGCCTACGAGCAGTACTTC.

This clonotype was counted ten times or more. A single base separates this from a much larger clone, so it may be a read error. The genes are TRBV7-8 and TRBJ2-7, with 8 bases that match TRBD2. The CDR3 extends over 13 amino acids. V was clipped by 4 bases and J by 9 bases; unmatched bases: 8. CDR1 is SGHVS and CDR2 is FQNEAQ in the germline V gene. CDR3 DNA sequence: TGTGCCAGCAGCTGGAGCGGGAGCAGCGGGCAGTACTTC. Residues: CASSWSGSSGQYF. Looking up the rest from reference TRBV7-8 and TRBJ2-7 gives the full variable domain: GAGVSQSPRYKVAKRGQDVALRCDPISGHVSLFWYQQALGQGPEFLTYFQNEAQLDKSGLPSDRFFAERPEGSVSTLKIQRTQQEDSAVYLCASSWSGSSGQYFGPGTRLTVT.

This clonotype was observed many times. The V gene is TRBV7-3, the J gene TRBJ2-7; a possible D gene is TRBD2 (5 bases). V gave up 2 bases and J gave up 5 bases, with 19 bases separating them. This CDR3 is built from 16 residues. Germline CDR1 SGHTA, CDR2 FQGTGA. As DNA, the CDR3 is TGTGCCAGCAGCTTAGGGAGTGACACGGCAAGCGACGAGCAGTACTTC. Translation gives CASSLGSDTASDEQYF.

The V gene is TRBV27, the J gene TRBJ2-7, with a possible D match to TRBD1 (6 bases). V dropped 3 bases and J dropped 3 bases, with 12 bases sitting between them. The CDR3 consists of 14 residues. Germline V gene data show CDR1 as MNHEY and CDR2 as SMNVEV (reference sequence). CDR3 in amino acids: CASSLMEQGYEQYF. The CDR3 DNA follows: TGTGCCAGCAGTTTGATGGAACAGGGCTACGAGCAGTACTTC.

The CDR3 nucleotides read TGTGCCAGCAACATCCACCTGACTAGCGGGAGTAGGGAGACCCAGTACTTC. Translated, it gives CASNIHLTSGSRETQYF. This chain links TRBV6-2 or TRBV6-3 with TRBJ2-5; 12 bases line up with TRBD2. The germline CDR1 and CDR2 sequences are MNHEY and SVGEGT. The CDR3 runs 17 residues. V was clipped by 7 bases and J by 5 bases; unmatched bases: 14.

This clonotype was observed at least ten times. The rearrangement links TRBV15 to TRBJ2-7; either TRBD1 or TRBD2 may supply D (5 bases each). Germline V lookup: CDR1 LNHNV, CDR2 YYDKDF (reference sequence). This CDR3 spans 15 amino acids. V lost 0 bases and J 5 bases, leaving 14 bases between the germline ends. This chain's CDR3 is CATSRDLGEFHEQYF. CDR3 sequence (DNA): TGTGCCACCAGCAGAGATCTAGGGGAGTTTCACGAGCAGTACTTC.

V gene TRBV13 combines with J gene TRBJ2-2; D not certain. The CDR3 contains 14 residues. Germline assignment: CDR1 PRHDT and CDR2 FYEKMQ (reference sequence). V was clipped by 0 bases and J by 6 bases, with 8 bases between them. The CDR3, as DNA: TGTGCCAGCAGCTTAGGGTCCGGTGCCGGGGAGCTGTTTTTT. This sequence encodes CASSLGSGAGELFF.

The chain uses TRBV10-3 and TRBJ2-5; 10 nucleotides match TRBD1. Germline loops: CDR1 ENHRY, CDR2 SYGVKD. V lost 2 bases to trimming and J lost 4 bases; unmatched junction nucleotides: 7. The CDR3 length is 16 residues. Here the CDR3 DNA reads TGTGCCATCAGTGAGCCGATGGGACAGGGGAGAGAGACCCAGTACTTC. Amino acids: CAISEPMGQGRETQYF.

The chain joins TRBV28 to TRBJ2-7, with 15 nucleotides matching TRBD2. V was pared by 3 bases and J by 3 bases, with 6 bases of the junction left unmatched. This CDR3 has 17 residues. From germline, CDR1 is MDHEN and CDR2 SYDVKM. CDR3 coding DNA: TGTGCCAGCAGTTTCGCCGGACTAGCGGGAGGGAGCTACGAGCAGTACTTC. Its protein is CASSFAGLAGGSYEQYF.

In this sample, this clonotype turned up many times. This chain uses TRBV6-5 with TRBJ1-2, with a tentative D call TRBD1 (6 bases). Germline lookup yields CDR1 MNHEY and CDR2 SVGAGI. This CDR3 comprises 15 residues. The V end lost 5 bases, the J end lost 2 bases, and 15 bases lay between the germline ends. Here the CDR3 DNA reads TGTGCCAGCAGTCCGACCCGGACAGTCAACTATGGCTACACCTTC. It is translated as CASSPTRTVNYGYTF.

This clonotype was observed many times. The V and J genes are TRBV28 and TRBJ2-4, with D tentatively TRBD1 (6 bases). Trimming cost V 1 base and J 0 bases, with 13 bases left between them. The length of the CDR3 is 17 residues. The germline gives CDR1 MDHEN, CDR2 SYDVKM. CDR3 sequence: CASSLSGTPLAKNIQYF. CDR3 sequence (DNA): TGTGCCAGCAGTTTATCCGGGACACCCTTAGCCAAAAACATTCAGTACTTC.

In its sample, this clonotype was seen many times. This chain uses TRBV6-5 with TRBJ1-5; TRBD1 agrees at 7 bases. Germline V gene lookup returns CDR1 MNHEY and CDR2 SVGAGI. This CDR3 spans 12 amino acids. Germline trimming cut 9 bases from V and 6 bases from J; bases unmatched to any gene: 5. The CDR3 loop is CASTGEGQPQHF. CDR3 in DNA: TGTGCCAGTACAGGGGAAGGTCAGCCCCAGCATTTT.

This clonotype was found a few times. This rearrangement joins TRBV20-1 to TRBJ1-1, with 7 bases aligning to TRBD1. The CDR3 extends over 15 amino acids. Germline V gene data show CDR1 as DFQATT and CDR2 as SNEGSKA (reference sequence). After removal of 1 base from V and 0 bases from J, the junction contained 5 bases not matched to a gene. The CDR3 DNA reads TGCAGTGCTAGAGGACAGGGCGCAGTGAACACTGAAGCTTTCTTT. It specifies CSARGQGAVNTEAFF.

This clonotype was recorded many times. The chain couples TRBV5-6 to TRBJ1-2; maybe TRBD1 (5 bases). Germline-derived CDR1 and CDR2 are SGHDT and YYEEEE. This CDR3 is built from 14 residues. V lost 4 bases to trimming and J lost 8 bases, with 18 bases between them. The CDR3 sequence is CASSPGDSFRGYTF. The CDR3 nucleotides are TGTGCCAGCAGCCCAGGTGACAGCTTTAGAGGCTACACCTTC. Variable domain in full (rest from reference TRBV5-6 and TRBJ1-2): DAGVTQSPTHLIKTRGQQVTLRCSPKSGHDTVSWYQQALGQGPQFIFQYYEEEERQRGNFPDRFSGHQFPNYSSELNVNALLLGDSALYLCASSPGDSFRGYTFGSGTRLTVV.

This clonotype was counted ten times or more. This chain links TRBV14 with TRBJ2-4; D may be TRBD1 (5 bases). The CDR3 is made up of 19 amino acids. CDR1 is SGHDN, CDR2 FVKESK, per germline. The V and J ends lost 0 bases and 0 bases respectively, with 18 bases between them. CDR3 nucleotides: TGTGCCAGCAGCCAAGATGGGCCAGGGCGGCTCCTAGCCAAAAACATTCAGTACTTC. Its translation: CASSQDGPGRLLAKNIQYF.

This clonotype showed up many times. This sequence joins TRBV18 and TRBJ2-5; D is uncertain. V was shortened by 4 bases and J by 4 bases, with 10 bases between the two germline ends. Germline-derived CDR1 and CDR2 are KGHSH and LQKENI. The CDR3 sequence is 13 residues long. The CDR3 nucleotides are TGTGCCAGCTCACGTGGACCGGCAGAGACCCAGTACTTC. Protein product: CASSRGPAETQYF.

This clonotype was found many times. This chain joins TRBV6-5 and TRBJ1-2, with TRBD1 matching 9 bases. The germline CDR1 and CDR2 sequences are MNHEY and SVGAGI. The length of the CDR3 is 14 residues. Losses at the gene ends were 9 bases for V and 3 bases for J; bases not matched to a gene: 8. The CDR3 DNA is TGTGCCAGTCGCTGGGGACAGGGAGACTATGGCTACACCTTC. As protein: CASRWGQGDYGYTF.

This chain uses TRBV5-1 with TRBJ2-7, with D maybe TRBD1 (6 bases). The CDR3 runs 14 residues. V was shortened by 4 bases and J by 0 bases, with 11 bases between the two germline ends. Germline CDR1 is SGHRS and CDR2 is YFSETQ. CDR3 bases: TGCGCCAGCAGCAGGGACACCAACTCCTACGAGCAGTACTTC. Amino acids: CASSRDTNSYEQYF.

This clonotype was seen repeatedly, ten times or more. The rearrangement joins TRBV24-1 to TRBJ2-2; 10 bases match TRBD1. This CDR3 is built from 18 residues. Trimming cost V 3 bases and J 4 bases; bases outside gene matches: 10. Per germline, CDR1 KGHDR and CDR2 SFDVKD. CDR3 sequence: CATSDPTTGGRGTGELFF. CDR3 DNA sequence: TGTGCCACCAGTGATCCCACGACAGGGGGCCGGGGCACCGGGGAGCTGTTTTTT.

This clonotype was recorded many times. The CDR3 protein is CASSRDSPPITF. DNA of the CDR3: TGTGCCAGCAGCCGGGACAGTCCTCCGATCACCTTC. The J gene is TRBJ1-2, the V gene TRBV5-5, with TRBD1 matching 7 bases. CDR1 is SGHKS and CDR2 is YYEKEE in the germline V gene (reference sequence). This CDR3 contains 12 residues. The trim removed 4 bases at V and 13 bases at J, leaving 10 bases unmatched.

The sample holds many counts of this clonotype. One base away lies a much larger clone, so this may be a sequencing read error. The chain combines TRBV6-4 with TRBJ2-7; 7 bases agree with TRBD1. The CDR3 covers 17 residues. Germline V gene data show CDR1 as MRHNA and CDR2 as SNTAGT. Trimming removed 5 bases from V and 4 bases from J; junction bases left unmatched: 17. CDR3 loop: CASSPKAMTGLGYEQYF. The CDR3 coding sequence is TGTGCCAGCAGTCCAAAGGCCATGACAGGGCTCGGTTACGAGCAGTACTTC.

The chain joins TRBV9 to TRBJ1-2, with D possibly TRBD1 on 5 matching bases. The V and J ends lost 0 bases and 4 bases respectively, with 16 bases between them. Germline V lookup: CDR1 SGDLS, CDR2 YYNGEE. The CDR3 covers 16 residues. The DNA for the CDR3 is TGTGCCAGCAGCGTAGGATCTGGGACGGCACCCTATGGCTACACCTTC. Its protein product is CASSVGSGTAPYGYTF. Variable domain in full (rest from reference TRBV9 and TRBJ1-2): DSGVTQTPKHLITATGQRVTLRCSPRSGDLSVYWYQQSLDQGLQFLIQYYNGEERAKGNILERFSAQQFPDLHSELNLSSLELGDSALYFCASSVGSGTAPYGYTFGSGTRLTVV.

This clonotype was counted many times. V usage is TRBV2 and J usage is TRBJ2-5; D is possibly TRBD2 (6 bases). Per the germline V gene, CDR1 is SNHLY and CDR2 is FYNNEI. The CDR3 spans 13 residues. The V gene lost 7 bases and the J gene lost 0 bases, with 9 bases spanning the gap. Written as DNA, the CDR3 is TGTGCCAGCAAGACTAGTTACCAAGAGACCCAGTACTTC. Translated, it gives CASKTSYQETQYF.

In this sample, this clonotype turned up once. The V call is TRBV6-5, the J call TRBJ1-5; D is uncertain. Germline V gene data show CDR1 as MNHEY and CDR2 as SVGAGI. CDR3 length equals 12 residues. The V gene lost 4 bases and the J gene lost 7 bases, with 8 bases spanning the gap. The CDR3 DNA is TGTGCCAGCAGTTCCTCTTTGCAGCCCCAGCATTTT. Protein sequence: CASSSSLQPQHF.

The table lists this clonotype with many counts. The rearrangement links TRBV6-1 to TRBJ2-7; 7 nucleotides line up with TRBD1. The V segment lost 2 bases and the J segment 2 bases; nucleotides outside the gene matches: 6. The CDR3 spans 15 residues. The germline gives CDR1 MNHNS, CDR2 SASEGT. Here the CDR3 reads CASSEWTGQAYEQYF. The DNA for the CDR3 is TGTGCCAGCAGTGAATGGACAGGCCAAGCCTACGAGCAGTACTTC.